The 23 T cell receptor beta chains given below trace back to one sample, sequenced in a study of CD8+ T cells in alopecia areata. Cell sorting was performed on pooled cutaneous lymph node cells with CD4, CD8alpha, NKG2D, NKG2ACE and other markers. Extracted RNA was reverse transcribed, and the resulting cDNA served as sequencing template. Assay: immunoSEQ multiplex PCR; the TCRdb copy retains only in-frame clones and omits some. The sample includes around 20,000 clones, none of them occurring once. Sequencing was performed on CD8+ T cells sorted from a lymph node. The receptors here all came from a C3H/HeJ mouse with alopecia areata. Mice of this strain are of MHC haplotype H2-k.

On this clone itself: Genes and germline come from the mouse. CDR3 in amino acids: CASRDWGGHYEQYF. The CDR3 DNA, read in part, is TGTGCCAGCAGGGACTGGGGGGGCCACTAT. The chain uses TRBV13-1 and TRBJ2-7, with 13 bases matching TRBD2. The sequenced fragment ends 4 residues before the CDR3 boundary, so the rest is inferred from the germline J gene. J lost 3 bases, V lost 5 bases, and 2 bases had no gene match. CDR3 length equals 14 residues. Germline V gene lookup returns CDR1 NSHNY and CDR2 SYGAGN.

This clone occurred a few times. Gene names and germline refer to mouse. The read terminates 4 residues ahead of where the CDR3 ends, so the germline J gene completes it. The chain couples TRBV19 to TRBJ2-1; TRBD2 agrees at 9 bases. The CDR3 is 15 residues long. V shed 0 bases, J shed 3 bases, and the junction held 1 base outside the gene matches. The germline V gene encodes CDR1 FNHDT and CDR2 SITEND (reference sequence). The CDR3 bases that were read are TGTGCCAGCAGTATAGAGACTGGGGGCTATGCT. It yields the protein CASSIETGGYA. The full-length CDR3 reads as CASSIETGGYAEQFF.

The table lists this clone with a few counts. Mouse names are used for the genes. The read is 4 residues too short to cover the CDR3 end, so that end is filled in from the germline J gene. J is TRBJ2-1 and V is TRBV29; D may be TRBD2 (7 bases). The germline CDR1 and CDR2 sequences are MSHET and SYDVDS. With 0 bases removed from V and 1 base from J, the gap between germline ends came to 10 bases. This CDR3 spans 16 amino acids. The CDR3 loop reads CASSLSGGGNYAEQFF. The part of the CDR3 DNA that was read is TGTGCTAGCAGTTTATCAGGGGGGGGGAACTATGCT. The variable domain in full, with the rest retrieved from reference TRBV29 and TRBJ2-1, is DMKVTQMPRYLIKRMGENVLLECGQDMSHETMYWYRQDPGLGLQLIYISYDVDSNSEGDIPKGYRVSRKKREHFSLILDSAKTNQTSVYFCASSLSGGGNYAEQFFGPGTRLTVL.

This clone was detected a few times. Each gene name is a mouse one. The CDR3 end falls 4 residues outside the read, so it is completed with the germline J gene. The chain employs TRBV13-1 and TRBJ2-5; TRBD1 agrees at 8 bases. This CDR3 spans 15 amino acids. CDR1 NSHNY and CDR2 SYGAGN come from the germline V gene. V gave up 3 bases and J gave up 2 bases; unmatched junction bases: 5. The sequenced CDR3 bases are TGTGCCAGCAGTGCCTGGACAGGGTCCCAAGAC. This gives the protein CASSAWTGSQD. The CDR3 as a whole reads CASSAWTGSQDTQYF.

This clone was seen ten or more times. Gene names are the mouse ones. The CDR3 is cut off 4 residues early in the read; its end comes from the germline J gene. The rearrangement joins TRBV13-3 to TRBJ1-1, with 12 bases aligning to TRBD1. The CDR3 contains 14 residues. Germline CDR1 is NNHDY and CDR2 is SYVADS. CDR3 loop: CASSARDRGREVFF. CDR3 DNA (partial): TGTGCCAGCAGTGCCCGGGACAGGGGGCGA.

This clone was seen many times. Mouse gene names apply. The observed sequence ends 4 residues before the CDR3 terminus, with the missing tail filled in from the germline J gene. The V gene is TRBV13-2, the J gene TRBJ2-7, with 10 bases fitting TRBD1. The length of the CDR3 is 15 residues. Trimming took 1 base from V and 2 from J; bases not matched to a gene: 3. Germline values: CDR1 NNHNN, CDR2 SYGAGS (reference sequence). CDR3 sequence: CASGDSDRGPYEQYF. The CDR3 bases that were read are TGTGCCAGCGGTGATAGTGACAGGGGGCCCTAT.

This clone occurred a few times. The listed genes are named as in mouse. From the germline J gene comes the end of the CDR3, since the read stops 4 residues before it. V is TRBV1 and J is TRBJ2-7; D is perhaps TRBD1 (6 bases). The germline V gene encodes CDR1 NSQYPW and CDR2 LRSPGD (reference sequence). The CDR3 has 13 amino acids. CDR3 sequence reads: CTCSARTAYEQYF. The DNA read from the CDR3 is TGCACCTGCAGTGCCCGGACAGCATAT.

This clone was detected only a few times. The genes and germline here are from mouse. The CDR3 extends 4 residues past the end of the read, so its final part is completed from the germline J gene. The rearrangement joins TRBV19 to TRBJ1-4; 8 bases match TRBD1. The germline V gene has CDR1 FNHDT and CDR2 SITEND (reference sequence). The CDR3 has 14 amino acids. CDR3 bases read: TGTGCCAGCAGTATTTCAGGGGGCACCGAA. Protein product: CASSISGGTE. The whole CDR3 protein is CASSISGGTERLFF.

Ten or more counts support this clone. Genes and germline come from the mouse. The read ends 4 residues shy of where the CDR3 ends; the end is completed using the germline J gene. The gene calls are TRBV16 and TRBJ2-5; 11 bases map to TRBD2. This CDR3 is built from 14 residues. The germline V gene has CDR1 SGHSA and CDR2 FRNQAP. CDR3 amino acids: CASSLGDWGDTQYF. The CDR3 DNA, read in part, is TGTGCAAGCAGCTTAGGGGACTGGGGGGAC.

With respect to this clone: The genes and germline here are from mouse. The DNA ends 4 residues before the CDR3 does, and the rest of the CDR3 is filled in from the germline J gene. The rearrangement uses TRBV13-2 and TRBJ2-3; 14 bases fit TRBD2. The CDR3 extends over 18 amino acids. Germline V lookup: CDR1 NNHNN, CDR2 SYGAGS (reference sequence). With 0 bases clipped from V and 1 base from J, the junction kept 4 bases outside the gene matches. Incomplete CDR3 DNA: TGTGCCAGCGGTGATGGGGACTGGGGGGGCTTGGGTGCAGAA. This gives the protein CASGDGDWGGLGAE. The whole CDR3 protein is CASGDGDWGGLGAETLYF.

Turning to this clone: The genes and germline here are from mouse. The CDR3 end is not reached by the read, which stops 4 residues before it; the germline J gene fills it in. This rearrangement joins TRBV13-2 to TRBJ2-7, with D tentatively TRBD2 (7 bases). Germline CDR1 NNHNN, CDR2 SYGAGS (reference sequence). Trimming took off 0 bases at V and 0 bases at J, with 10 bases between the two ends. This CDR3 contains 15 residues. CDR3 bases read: TGTGCCAGCGGTGATGCTGGGGGCCACTCCTAT. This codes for CASGDAGGHSY. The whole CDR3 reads CASGDAGGHSYEQYF.

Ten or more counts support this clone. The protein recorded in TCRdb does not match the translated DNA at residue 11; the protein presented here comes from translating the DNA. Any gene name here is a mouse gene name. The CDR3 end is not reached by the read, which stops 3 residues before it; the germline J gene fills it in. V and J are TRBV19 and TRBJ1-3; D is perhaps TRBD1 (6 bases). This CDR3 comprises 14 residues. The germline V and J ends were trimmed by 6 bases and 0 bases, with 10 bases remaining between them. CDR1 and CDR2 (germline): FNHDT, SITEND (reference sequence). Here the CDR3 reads CASTRDNSGNTLYF. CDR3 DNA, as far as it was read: TGTGCCAGCACCCGGGACAATTCTGGAAATACG.

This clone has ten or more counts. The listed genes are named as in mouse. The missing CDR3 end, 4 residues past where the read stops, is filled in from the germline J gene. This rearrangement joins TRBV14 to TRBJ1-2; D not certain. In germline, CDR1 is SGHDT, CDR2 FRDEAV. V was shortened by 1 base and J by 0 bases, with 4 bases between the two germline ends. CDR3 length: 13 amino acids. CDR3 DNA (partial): TGTGCCAGCAGTTTCACAGCAAACTCC. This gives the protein CASSFTANS. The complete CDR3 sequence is CASSFTANSDYTF.

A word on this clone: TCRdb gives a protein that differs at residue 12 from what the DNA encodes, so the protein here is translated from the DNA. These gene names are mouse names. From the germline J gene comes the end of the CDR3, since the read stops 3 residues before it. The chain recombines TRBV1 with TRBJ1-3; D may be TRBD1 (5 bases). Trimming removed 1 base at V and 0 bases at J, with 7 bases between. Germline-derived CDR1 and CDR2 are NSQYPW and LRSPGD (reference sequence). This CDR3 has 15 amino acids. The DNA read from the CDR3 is TGCACCTGCAGTGCAGGACAGACTTCTGGAAATACG. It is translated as CTCSAGQTSGNT. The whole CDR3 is CTCSAGQTSGNTLYF.

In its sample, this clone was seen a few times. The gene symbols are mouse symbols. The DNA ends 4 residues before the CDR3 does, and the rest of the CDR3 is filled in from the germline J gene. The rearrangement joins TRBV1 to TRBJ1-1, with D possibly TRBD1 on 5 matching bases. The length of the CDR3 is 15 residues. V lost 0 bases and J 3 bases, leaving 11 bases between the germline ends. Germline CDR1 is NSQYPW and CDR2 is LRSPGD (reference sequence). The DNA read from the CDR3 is TGCACCTGCAGTGCAGATCCCCAGGGCCACACA. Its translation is CTCSADPQGHT. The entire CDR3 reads CTCSADPQGHTEVFF.

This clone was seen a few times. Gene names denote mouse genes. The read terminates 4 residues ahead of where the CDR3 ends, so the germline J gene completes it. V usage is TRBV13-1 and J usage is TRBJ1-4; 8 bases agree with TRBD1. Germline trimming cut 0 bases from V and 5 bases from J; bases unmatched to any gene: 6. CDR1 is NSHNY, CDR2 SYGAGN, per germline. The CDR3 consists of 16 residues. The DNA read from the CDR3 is TGTGCCAGCAGTGATGCGGCCGGGACAGGAAACGAA. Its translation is CASSDAAGTGNE. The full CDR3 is CASSDAAGTGNERLFF.

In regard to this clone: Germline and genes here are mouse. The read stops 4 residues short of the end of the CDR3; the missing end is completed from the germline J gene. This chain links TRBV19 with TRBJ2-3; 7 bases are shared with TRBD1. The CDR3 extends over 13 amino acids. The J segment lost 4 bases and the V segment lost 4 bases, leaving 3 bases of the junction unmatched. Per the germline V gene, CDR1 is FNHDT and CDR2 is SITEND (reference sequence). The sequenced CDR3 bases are TGTGCCAGCAGTTCGACAGGGACAGAA. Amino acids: CASSSTGTE. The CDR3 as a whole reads CASSSTGTETLYF.

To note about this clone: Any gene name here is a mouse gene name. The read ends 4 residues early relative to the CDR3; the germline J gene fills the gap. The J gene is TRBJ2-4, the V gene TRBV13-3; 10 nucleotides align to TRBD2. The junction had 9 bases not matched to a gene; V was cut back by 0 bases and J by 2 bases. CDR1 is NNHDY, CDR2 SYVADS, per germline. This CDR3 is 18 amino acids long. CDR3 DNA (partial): TGTGCCAGCAGTGATGCATCCTGGGGGGGCGCAGTTCAAAAC. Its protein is CASSDASWGGAVQN. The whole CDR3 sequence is CASSDASWGGAVQNTLYF.

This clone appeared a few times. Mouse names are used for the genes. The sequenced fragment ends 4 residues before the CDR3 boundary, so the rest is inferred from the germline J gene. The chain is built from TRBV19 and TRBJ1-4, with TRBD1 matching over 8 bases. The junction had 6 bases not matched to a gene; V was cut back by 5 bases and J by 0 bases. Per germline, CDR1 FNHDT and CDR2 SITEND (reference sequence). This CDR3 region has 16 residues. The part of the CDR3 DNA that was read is TGTGCCAGCAGCCCGGACAGGGCCTTTTCCAACGAA. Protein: CASSPDRAFSNE. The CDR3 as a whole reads CASSPDRAFSNERLFF.

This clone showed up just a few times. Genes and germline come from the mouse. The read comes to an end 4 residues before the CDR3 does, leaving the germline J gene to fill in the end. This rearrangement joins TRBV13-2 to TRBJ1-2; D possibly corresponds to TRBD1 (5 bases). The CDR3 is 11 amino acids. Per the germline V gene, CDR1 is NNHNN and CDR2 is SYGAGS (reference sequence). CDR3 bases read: TGTGCCAGCGGTGATAGGGGC. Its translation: CASGDRG. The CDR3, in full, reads CASGDRGDYTF.

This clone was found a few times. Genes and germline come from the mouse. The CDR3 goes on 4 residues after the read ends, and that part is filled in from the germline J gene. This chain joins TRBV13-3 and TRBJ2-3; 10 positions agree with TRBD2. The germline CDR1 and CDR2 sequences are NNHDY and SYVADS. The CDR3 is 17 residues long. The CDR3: CASSGRLGGAGGETLYF. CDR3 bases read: TGTGCCAGCAGTGGCCGACTGGGGGGCGCAGGGGGAGAA.

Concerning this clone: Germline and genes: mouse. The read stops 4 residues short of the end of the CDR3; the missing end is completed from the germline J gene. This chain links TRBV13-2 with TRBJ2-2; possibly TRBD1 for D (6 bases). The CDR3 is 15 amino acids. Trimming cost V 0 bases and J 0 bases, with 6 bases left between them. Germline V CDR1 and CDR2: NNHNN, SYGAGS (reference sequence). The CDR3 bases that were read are TGTGCCAGCGGTGATGGACAGGCAAACACCGGG. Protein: CASGDGQANTG. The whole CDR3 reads CASGDGQANTGQLYF.

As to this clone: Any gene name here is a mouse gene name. The CDR3 DNA, read in part, is TGTGCCAGCAGGGACAGTTCTAGTGCAGAA. Translation gives CASRDSSSAE. The whole CDR3 reads CASRDSSSAETLYF. V gene TRBV13-3 combines with J gene TRBJ2-3, with D perhaps TRBD1 (6 bases). The CDR3 goes on 4 residues after the read ends, and that part is filled in from the germline J gene. CDR3 length: 14 amino acids. CDR1 is NNHDY, CDR2 SYVADS, per germline. The V and J ends lost 5 bases and 0 bases respectively, with 10 bases between them.